Given below is one T cell receptor (beta chain) in context. The antigen it binds to is not known. The library was obtained by the immunoSEQ multiplex PCR assay. A mixture of 60 forward primers for TCR Vbeta segments and 13 reverse primers for TCR Jbeta segments was used in the multiplex PCR. Amplification of the CDR3 region of rearranged TCR beta genes was performed with a multiplex PCR assay on genomic DNA. On the Illumina HiSeq System, the amplified TCR beta libraries were sequenced as 87-base-pair reads. The authors' pipeline ran thus. A later analysis tallied some 79 million unique TCR beta chains across the 610 or so repertoires, and approximately 9.9 million of those chains were shared by two or more donors. Raw reads were error-corrected and collapsed into unique sequences with a nearest-neighbor algorithm that merged closely related sequences to remove PCR and sequencing errors. CDR3 sequences were aligned to IMGT reference sequences to assign V, D and J gene segments. For a sequence to be retained, at least a six-nucleotide match to both a V gene segment and a J gene segment was required. Rearrangements were called productive when the CDR3 lacked stop codons and stayed in frame with V and J; all others were non-productive. Following IMGT convention, CDR3 was defined as the stretch from the second conserved V-encoded cysteine up to the conserved J-encoded phenylalanine. The earlier analysis of fewer than 750 of the donors excluded sequences that lacked an unambiguous match to a single V gene segment. In an earlier analysis of approximately 610 of the donors, V segments were called functional above 56.7% productive rearrangements and were called segregating when the between-donor standard deviation exceeded 5%. A statistical classification framework was built to diagnose cytomegalovirus status from the catalog of TCR beta chain sequences. A later analysis assigned V and J genes by comparing TCR nucleotide sequences with IMGT/GENE-DB human TR gene sequences. In a later analysis, CDR3 sequences and most-parsimonious VDJ recombination scenarios were assigned using the TCRdist pipeline. In a later analysis, each TCR beta chain was defined by its CDR3 amino acid sequence together with its V-gene family, and reads without a unique V-gene family were excluded. In a later analysis, 450 to 600 highly shared, low-generation-probability nucleotide sequences were removed to address suspected cross-contamination and a sequencing artifact. For each public chain, a later analysis derived a clonal expansion index from normalized ranks of inferred template counts within each repertoire. Generation probabilities in a later analysis came from a VDJ recombination model fitted to out-of-frame rearrangements, and those results were checked against IGoR. In a later analysis, TCR-TCR, TCR-HLA and TCR-CMV co-occurrence was scored with hypergeometric tests, and a repertoire-size bias correction was applied to TCR pairs. False discovery rates were estimated in a later analysis by permuting HLA or CMV assignments 20 times. In a later analysis, co-occurring TCRs were grouped using DBSCAN, and TCRdist sequence similarity was added for clustering within HLA-allele-positive subsets. For co-occurrence clustering, repertoires with fewer than 30,000 or more than 120,000 public chains were excluded, along with a handful of repertoires with anomalous nucleotide sharing. Imported from immuneACCESS, the table was reduced by TCRdb to in-frame sequences with V and J called. These copies leave out some clones; in studies compared against another copy, an unresolved V gene accounts for under half, and the cause of the remainder is not known. The DNA was the basis for D and trimming; V, J and clone size are from that table. This sample's table carries around 140,000 clones. Of the sample, 1.5% to 2% falls within the top ten clones.

This sample was included in a study of cytomegalovirus exposure and HLA in healthy donors (dated by TCRdb to 2016 to 2017). Turning to the overall study: According to an earlier analysis of 450 to 650 of the donors, 150 million to 200 million T cells yielded 90 million to 140 million unique TCR beta sequences and 250 to 350 Gb of sequence data. The number of donors typed differed by locus, with about 629-630 for A, B, C, DRB1 and DQB1, about 500 for DQA1, 600 to 610 for DPA1, and around 460 for DPB1. The later analysis used no new phenotypic data to find candidate immune exposures, relying instead on TCR beta sequences and their occurrence across donors. To predict cytomegalovirus infection status, the study combined high-throughput TCR immunosequencing, statistical association of individual TCRs with disease status, and machine learning. An earlier analysis of some 500 of the donors used high-throughput TCR beta sequencing to judge whether each TCR beta V gene segment behaved as functional or pseudogenic. A later analysis re-analyzed previously published TCR beta repertoires from about 730 donors and added high-resolution HLA genotyping to study TCR occurrence patterns. The genetic ancestry cluster associated with self-reported Caucasian donors included around 76% of the roughly 390 genotyped donors. Roughly 5 DR-DQ haplotypes were handled as single units for association and clustering, since linkage in the cohort was strong. Approximately 310 gigabases of sequencing data and tens of millions of unique TCR sequences were included in an early release covering about 700 HLA-typed donors. The T cell repertoires of roughly 660 subjects were profiled by immunosequencing and related to cytomegalovirus serostatus. On average, 235,054 unique TCR beta nucleotide sequences were sequenced per donor among 350 to 400 genotyped donors of the cohort, with about 19% of those sequences being non-productive. Donor age, sex, ethnicity and CMV serostatus were collected together with the repertoire data. The study aimed to test whether signatures of past pathogen exposure could be identified by cataloging public T cell receptors. Both class I and class II loci were covered by HLA typing, at four-digit resolution. Along with the roughly 670-subject first cohort, a separate validation cohort of over a hundred different subjects was used. All discovery cohort repertoires had been generated on a single sequencing platform. In a later genetic analysis, genome-wide SNP genotypes for about 65% of the 666 donors were used, and that subset was treated as a discovery cohort. Findings and caveats that apply to the study as a whole: According to the authors, the approach could potentially be generalized to other disease states and immunological phenotypes. Most TCR sequences were observed very rarely across donors, whereas some public TCRs were present in many individuals. In this cohort, only TCR beta chains were sequenced, and detectable features were limited by the absence of alpha or paired-chain data. The 87-base-pair reads could not distinguish some IMGT-functional V segments, including TRBV6-2 and TRBV6-3, so those segments were excluded. In the study, 150 to 200 TCR beta chains were listed as associated with cytomegalovirus. In a later analysis, several top co-occurrence clusters were reported to appear linked to parvovirus B19, influenza, CMV and Epstein-Barr virus. A few of the identified cytomegalovirus-associated TCR beta chains were confirmed in vitro to be specific for cytomegalovirus antigens. Specific HLA alleles were associated with some 15,000 TCR beta sequences at a false discovery rate of 0.05 in a later analysis. Strong co-occurrence of HLA alleles, especially DR and DQ, made assigning TCR associations to individual alleles difficult. In a later analysis, the rate of TCR association differed among HLA loci, with DRB1 alleles having the most associated TCRs and HLA-C alleles having the fewest. HLA typing was unavailable for some donors at each locus, so association tests used only the typed subset. CMV serostatus was the only immune exposure information available for the cohort. In a later analysis, most CMV-associated TCR beta chains were found to appear HLA-restricted, with HLA associations seemingly driven largely by CMV exposure. The presence/absence analyses assumed that sequencing depth was roughly uniform across donors, and that assumption may not be true. In an earlier analysis of around 600 of the donors, most TCR beta V segments appeared in productive rearrangements about 87% or about 30% of the time, broadly matching IMGT annotations. In both the original and validation cohorts, the classifier was reported to diagnose cytomegalovirus status with high specificity and sensitivity. A later genetic analysis reported fewer N-insertions in productive TCRs among donors in an Asian-associated ancestry cluster than the roughly 700-donor mean. A later analysis found that HLA-associated TCR beta chains were more clonally expanded and had lower generation probabilities than equally common non-associated chains. A further reported finding was that TCR beta sequences accurately predicted the HLA-A and HLA-B alleles for most subjects in the first cohort. A cluster of highly shared sequence variants was judged likely to be a technical artifact of the sequencing pipeline. V-gene and J-gene trimming of TCR beta chains was associated with a missense DCLRE1C variant in a later genetic analysis, and the association was replicated in an independent cohort. The earlier analysis of 450 to 700 of the donors excluded about 16 rarely observed V segments, including chromosome 9 orphons, because counts were too low. Correlated functional status among segregating V segments might be attributable to linkage disequilibrium, but an unknown experimental factor could not be ruled out.

The CDR3 covers 11 residues, taking in both the cysteine and the phenylalanine. Here the CDR3 DNA is all that survives: 33 bases in frame from base 1. The germline V gene sets CDR1 to SQVTM and CDR2 to ANQGSEA. Relative to germline, V is 6 bases shorter and J is 3 bases shorter, with 7 bases between their ends. In total, approximately 610 healthy bone marrow donors made up the cohort. Cohort members were all nominally healthy when sampled, although unrecorded immune exposures were likely present. The donor tested CMV seronegative and was one of the 352 seronegative cohort members. Every donor gave a peripheral blood sample, and the peripheral blood mononuclear cells from that sample were used for TCR beta sequencing. Genomic DNA extraction from the blood cell samples was performed with the Qiagen DNeasy Blood Extraction Kit.

This clonotype was sampled from a woman between 50 and 59 years old in good health and CMV-seronegative. The rearranged segments are TRBV29-1 and TRBJ2-3; no D gene can be assigned with confidence. The sample comprised PBMCs. The CDR3 is CSVIATDTQYF. The nucleotide sequence reads as follows: TGCAGCGTAATAGCAACAGATACGCAGTATTTT.